This T cell receptor (beta chain) was recovered during a study of technical replicates of blood from several donors. Assay: immunoSEQ multiplex PCR; the TCRdb copy retains only in-frame clones and omits some. The table shows some 47,000 clones, with 90% to 95% occurring only once. The origin of this receptor is a human donor in good health. Some clones in this sample may be carry-over from other donors' samples. Sequenced sample: PBMCs.

The CDR3 region is CASSLVSGNSPLHF. The CDR3, as DNA: TGTGCCAGCAGCTTAGTCTCCGGTAATTCACCCCTCCACTTT. V usage is TRBV7-9 and J usage is TRBJ1-6, with D unclear. The CDR3 totals 14 residues. CDR1 and CDR2 (germline): SEHNR, FQNEAQ (reference sequence). V lost 1 base, J lost 6 bases, and 7 bases lay in between.